Listed below are T cell receptor beta chains from one sample, sequenced in a study of T cell repertoires in cytomegalovirus infection. Their antigens are not known. Each CDR3 protein gets one entry after TCRdb re-called the reads with MiXCR. The repertoire holds 100,000 to 150,000 distinct CDR3 sequences, with 25% to 35% as singletons. The sample was CD8+ T cells from cultured PBMCs, taken from culture after CMV antigen stimulation. The receptors were gathered from a human donor in good health (CMV status not recorded). Some clones in this sample may be carry-over from other donors' samples. CDR3s include the opening cysteine and the closing phenylalanine or tryptophan. The D gene is left open where the match is weak. Clone size is not always given. Where it is, it says once, few, many or a class for expanded clones.

TRBJ2-5	TRBD1	TRBV6-5	-	CASSSEDRGQETQYF	TGTGCCAGCAGTTCTGAGGACAGGGGCCAAGAGACCCAGTACTTC
TRBJ1-1	TRBD1	TRBV6-2/TRBV6-3	few	CASTRPPGTDEAFF	TGTGCCAGCACTCGACCTCCCGGGACAGATGAAGCTTTCTTT
TRBJ2-1	-	TRBV20-1	-	CSAIHLGGTYNEQFF	TGCAGTGCTATTCATTTGGGGGGCACCTACAATGAGCAGTTCTTC
TRBJ2-1	TRBD1	TRBV12-3/TRBV12-4	few	CASSLVFGTGGNEQFF	TGTGCCAGCAGTTTAGTTTTCGGGACAGGGGGCAATGAGCAGTTCTTC
TRBJ2-7	-	TRBV12-5	few	CASGLGWGPHEQYF	TGTGCTAGTGGTTTGGGTTGGGGACCCCACGAGCAGTACTTC
TRBJ2-3	-	TRBV18	-	CASSPNGLGTDTQYF	TGTGCCAGCTCACCTAACGGCCTCGGAACAGATACGCAGTATTTT
TRBJ1-2	-	TRBV6-2/TRBV6-3	-	CASSYAEGDYGYTF	TGTGCCAGCAGTTACGCCGAGGGGGACTATGGCTACACCTTC
TRBJ1-1	-	TRBV12-3/TRBV12-4	-	CASSFGRGNTEAFF	TGTGCCAGCAGTTTCGGCAGGGGGAACACTGAAGCTTTCTTT
TRBJ2-5	-	TRBV7-8	many	CASSTGPPVETQYF	TGTGCCAGCAGCACGGGACCGCCCGTCGAGACCCAGTACTTC
TRBJ2-5	-	TRBV6-5	-	CASTQGYQETQYF	TGTGCCAGCACCCAGGGGTACCAAGAGACCCAGTACTTC
TRBJ2-7	-	TRBV7-2	-	CASSFSGSYEQYF	TGTGCCAGCAGCTTTAGCGGTTCCTACGAGCAGTACTTC
TRBJ2-1	-	TRBV7-9	few	CASSLAGIGNEQFF	TGTGCCAGCAGCTTAGCGGGGATAGGAAATGAGCAGTTCTTC
TRBJ2-4	-	TRBV7-2	-	CASRELTGGNIQYF	TGTGCCAGCAGGGAATTGACAGGAGGAAACATTCAGTACTTC
TRBJ1-1	-	TRBV4-3	-	CASSQQQGWTEAFF	TGCGCCAGCAGCCAACAGCAGGGTTGGACTGAAGCTTTCTTT
TRBJ2-1	TRBD2	TRBV2	-	CASRVLAGIYNEQFF	TGTGCCAGCAGGGTACTAGCGGGGATCTACAATGAGCAGTTCTTC
TRBJ2-7	TRBD1	TRBV29-1	few	CSAGTGDIYEQYF	TGCAGCGCAGGGACAGGAGATATCTACGAGCAGTACTTC
TRBJ2-7	-	TRBV7-3	-	CASSLRGAGYEQYF	TGTGCCAGCAGCTTAAGAGGGGCCGGCTACGAGCAGTACTTC
TRBJ2-7	-	TRBV10-3	-	CAIRGGQIYEQYF	TGTGCCATCAGGGGTGGACAGATCTACGAGCAGTACTTC
TRBJ2-5	-	TRBV4-1	-	CASSQALAETQYF	TGCGCCAGCAGCCAAGCCCTGGCCGAGACCCAGTACTTC
TRBJ2-2	TRBD2	TRBV6-2/TRBV6-3	few	CASSTPYSGGSNTGELFF	TGTGCCAGCAGTACCCCGTATAGCGGGGGATCGAACACCGGGGAGCTGTTTTTT
TRBJ2-2	-	TRBV7-8	few	CASSLNGGPIGELFF	TGTGCCAGCAGCTTAAACGGGGGGCCCATCGGGGAGCTGTTTTTT
TRBJ2-3	-	TRBV24-1	few	CATQTDSSDTQYF	TGTGCCACCCAAACCGACAGCTCAGATACGCAGTATTTT